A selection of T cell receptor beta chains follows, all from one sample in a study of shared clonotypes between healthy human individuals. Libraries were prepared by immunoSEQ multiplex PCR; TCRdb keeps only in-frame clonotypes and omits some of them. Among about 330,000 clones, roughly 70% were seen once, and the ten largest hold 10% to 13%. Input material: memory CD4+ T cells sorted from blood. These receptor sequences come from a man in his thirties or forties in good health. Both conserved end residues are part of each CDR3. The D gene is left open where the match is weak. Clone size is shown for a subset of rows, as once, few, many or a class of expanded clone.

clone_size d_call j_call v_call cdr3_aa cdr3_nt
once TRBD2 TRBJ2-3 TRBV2 CASRRPGGTSTDTQYF TGTGCCAGCAGGCGACCCGGGGGGACTAGCACAGATACGCAGTATTTT
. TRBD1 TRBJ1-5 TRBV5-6 CASSLGQGRNQPQHF TGTGCCAGCAGCCTAGGACAGGGACGGAATCAGCCCCAGCATTTT
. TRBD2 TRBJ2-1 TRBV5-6 CASSFGSGRNEQFF TGTGCCAGCAGCTTTGGAAGCGGGAGAAATGAGCAGTTCTTC
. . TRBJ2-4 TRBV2 CASSEEVFQYF TGTGCCAGCAGTGAAGAGGTGTTTCAGTACTTC
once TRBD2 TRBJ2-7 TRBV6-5 CASRTGLARSYEQYF TGTGCCAGCAGGACCGGACTAGCGAGGTCCTACGAGCAGTACTTC
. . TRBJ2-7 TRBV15 CATSRAGGSYEQYF TGTGCCACCAGCAGAGCTGGGGGCTCATACGAGCAGTACTTC
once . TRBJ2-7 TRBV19 CASSNFYEQYF TGTGCCAGTAGTAATTTTTACGAGCAGTACTTC
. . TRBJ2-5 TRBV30 CAWNKAAQETQYF TGTGCCTGGAATAAGGCAGCTCAAGAGACCCAGTACTTC
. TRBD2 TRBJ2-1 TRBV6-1 CASSETAGAFQEQFF TGTGCCAGCAGTGAAACAGCGGGAGCTTTTCAAGAGCAGTTCTTC
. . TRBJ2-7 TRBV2 CASSDSGHSSYEQYF TGTGCCAGCAGTGATTCGGGACATTCCTCCTACGAGCAGTACTTC
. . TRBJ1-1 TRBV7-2 CASSLFENTEAFF TGTGCCAGCAGCTTATTTGAGAACACTGAAGCTTTCTTT
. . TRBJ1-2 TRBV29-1 CSVTRGVYGYTF TGCAGCGTAACCCGAGGGGTCTATGGCTACACCTTC
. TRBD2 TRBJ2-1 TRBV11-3 CASSRRPGGTYNEQFF TGTGCCAGCAGCCGCCGGCCGGGAGGCACCTACAATGAGCAGTTCTTC
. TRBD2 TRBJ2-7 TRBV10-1 CASSEGGSYEQYF TGCGCCAGCAGTGAGGGCGGGAGCTACGAGCAGTACTTC
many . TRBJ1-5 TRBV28 CASRDNSNQPQHF TGTGCCAGCAGGGACAATAGCAATCAGCCCCAGCATTTT
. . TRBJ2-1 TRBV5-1 CASSLEPNNEQFF TGCGCCAGCAGCTTGGAACCGAACAATGAGCAGTTCTTC
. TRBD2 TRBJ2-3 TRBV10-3 CATTGLAGREDTQYF TGTGCCACCACGGGACTAGCGGGGAGGGAAGATACGCAGTATTTT
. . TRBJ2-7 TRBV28 CASNPAPVDEQYF TGTGCCAGCAACCCAGCTCCAGTCGACGAGCAGTACTTC
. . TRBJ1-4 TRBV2 CASSEQGNQLFF TGTGCCAGCAGTGAACAGGGTAATCAACTGTTTTTT
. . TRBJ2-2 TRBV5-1 CASSSLWVGELFF TGCGCCAGCAGCTCGTTGTGGGTCGGGGAGCTGTTTTTT
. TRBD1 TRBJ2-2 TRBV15 CATSRRDRVKTGELFF TGTGCCACCAGCAGACGGGACAGGGTAAAAACCGGGGAGCTGTTTTTT
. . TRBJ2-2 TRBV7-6 CASSLDFNIGELFF TGTGCCAGCAGCTTAGATTTTAACATCGGGGAGCTGTTTTTT
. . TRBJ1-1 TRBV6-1 CASTSGGTEAFF TGTGCCAGCACTTCCGGGGGTACTGAAGCTTTCTTT
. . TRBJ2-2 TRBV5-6 CASSWTLGTHNTGELFF TGTGCCAGCAGCTGGACGTTGGGGACACATAACACCGGGGAGCTGTTTTTT
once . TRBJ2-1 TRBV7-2 CASSFFALQSSYNEQFF TGTGCCAGCAGCTTTTTCGCTCTACAGAGCTCCTACAATGAGCAGTTCTTC
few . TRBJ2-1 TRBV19 CASSTTLIPNEQFF TGTGCCAGTAGTACGACACTGATTCCCAATGAGCAGTTCTTC
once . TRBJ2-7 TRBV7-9 CASTPSHF TGTGCCAGCACCCCTTCGCACTTC
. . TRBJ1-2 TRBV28 CASNGARANYGYTF TGTGCCAGCAATGGGGCCAGAGCTAACTATGGCTACACCTTC
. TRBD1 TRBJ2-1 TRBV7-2 CASSYRQGHINEQFF TGTGCCAGCAGCTACCGACAGGGGCATATCAATGAGCAGTTCTTC
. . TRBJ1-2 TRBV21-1 CASSKWTGLVYGYTF TGTGCCAGCAGCAAATGGACAGGTTTAGTGTATGGCTACACCTTC
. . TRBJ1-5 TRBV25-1 CASSEFSKNQPQHF TGTGCCAGCAGTGAATTCTCTAAAAATCAGCCCCAGCATTTT
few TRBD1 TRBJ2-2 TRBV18 CASSETGESGELFF TGTGCCAGCTCAGAGACAGGGGAGTCGGGGGAGCTGTTTTTT
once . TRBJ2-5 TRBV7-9 CASSSSGAETQYF TGTGCCAGCAGCTCCTCAGGGGCAGAGACCCAGTACTTC
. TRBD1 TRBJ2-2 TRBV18 CASFQPQGDTGELFF TGTGCCAGCTTTCAGCCCCAGGGGGACACCGGGGAGCTGTTTTTT
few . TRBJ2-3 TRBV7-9 CASSLDVNGRSDTQYF TGTGCCAGCAGCTTAGACGTTAATGGGCGATCAGATACGCAGTATTTT
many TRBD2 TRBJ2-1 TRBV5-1 CASAGGARSYNEQFF TGCGCCAGCGCCGGGGGGGCACGGTCCTACAATGAGCAGTTCTTC
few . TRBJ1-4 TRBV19 CASSSFKEKLFF TGTGCCAGTAGTTCCTTTAAGGAAAAACTGTTTTTT
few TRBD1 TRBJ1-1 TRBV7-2 CATTRGRNTEAFF TGTGCCACCACCAGGGGGCGTAACACTGAAGCTTTCTTT
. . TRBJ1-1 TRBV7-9 CASSPPGSNTEAFF TGTGCCAGCAGCCCCCCGGGGTCGAACACTGAAGCTTTCTTT
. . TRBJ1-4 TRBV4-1 CATSDDGEKLFF TGCGCCACCTCGGATGACGGGGAAAAACTGTTTTTT
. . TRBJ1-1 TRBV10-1 CASSESHLGAPDTEAFF TGCGCCAGCAGTGAGTCCCATCTAGGGGCGCCCGACACTGAAGCTTTCTTT
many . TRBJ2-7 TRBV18 CASSAGSSSYEQYF TGTGCCAGCTCCGCAGGGTCAAGCTCCTACGAGCAGTACTTC
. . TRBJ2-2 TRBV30 CAWNFRGFTGELFF TGTGCCTGGAACTTTCGGGGATTTACCGGGGAGCTGTTTTTT
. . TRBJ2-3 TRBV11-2 CASSLGLHTDTQYF TGTGCCAGCAGCTTAGGCCTGCACACAGATACGCAGTATTTT
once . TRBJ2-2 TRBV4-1 CASSQDAVFTGELFF TGCGCCAGCAGCCAAGATGCGGTGTTCACCGGGGAGCTGTTTTTT
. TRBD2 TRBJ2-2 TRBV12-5 CASGTAGGTGELFF TGTGCTAGTGGTACAGCGGGGGGCACCGGGGAGCTGTTTTTT
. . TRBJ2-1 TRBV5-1 CASSQEVRYNEQFF TGCGCCAGCAGCCAGGAGGTACGTTACAATGAGCAGTTCTTC
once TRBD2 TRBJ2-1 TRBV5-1 CASSLDPPAGALYNEQFF TGCGCCAGCAGCTTGGACCCACCGGCGGGAGCCCTATACAATGAGCAGTTCTTC
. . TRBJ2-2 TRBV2 CAGKVGAGELFF TGTGCCGGAAAGGTCGGAGCCGGGGAGCTGTTTTTT
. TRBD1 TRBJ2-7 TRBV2 CASSGQGVRYEQYF TGTGCCAGCAGCGGACAGGGGGTTCGGTACGAGCAGTACTTC
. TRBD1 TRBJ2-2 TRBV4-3 CASSRTGSTGELFF TGCGCCAGCAGTCGGACAGGGAGCACCGGGGAGCTGTTTTTT
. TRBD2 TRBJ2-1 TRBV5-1 CASSLSGSRTQFF TGCGCCAGCAGCTTAAGCGGGAGTAGAACGCAGTTCTTC
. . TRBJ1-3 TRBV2 CASRSDSSGNTIYF TGTGCCAGCAGGTCTGACAGCTCTGGAAACACCATATATTTT
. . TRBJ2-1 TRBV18 CASSLTGTSGYEQFF TGTGCCAGCTCACTCACCGGGACTTCGGGGTATGAGCAGTTCTTC